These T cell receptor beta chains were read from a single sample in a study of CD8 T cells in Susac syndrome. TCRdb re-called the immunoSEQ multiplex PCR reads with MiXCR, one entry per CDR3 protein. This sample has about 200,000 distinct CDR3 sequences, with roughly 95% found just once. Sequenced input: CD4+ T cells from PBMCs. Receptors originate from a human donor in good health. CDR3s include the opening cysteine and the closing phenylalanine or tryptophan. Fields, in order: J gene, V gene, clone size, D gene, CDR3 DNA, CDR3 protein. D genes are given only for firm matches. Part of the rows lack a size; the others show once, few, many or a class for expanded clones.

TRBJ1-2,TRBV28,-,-,TGTGCCAGCAGTGGGGACGGCTACACCTTC,CASSGDGYTF
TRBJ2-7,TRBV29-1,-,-,TGCAGCGTTGTCTGGACACACGAGCAGTACTTC,CSVVWTHEQYF
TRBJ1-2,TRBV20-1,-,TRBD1,TGCAGTGCAAGCGGACAGGGGGCGGTAGGCTACACCTTC,CSASGQGAVGYTF
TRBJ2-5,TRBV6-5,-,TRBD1,TGTGCCACCGCGACAGGGGGGATGGGAGAGACCCAGTACTTC,CATATGGMGETQYF
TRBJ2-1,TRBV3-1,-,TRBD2,TGTGCCAGCAGCCAAGATCTCGGACTAGCGGGGGGGCTCGGAAATGAGCAGTTCTTC,CASSQDLGLAGGLGNEQFF
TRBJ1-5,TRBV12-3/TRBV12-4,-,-,TGTGCCAGCAGCAGGGACGGACAGCAGCCCCAGCATTTT,CASSRDGQQPQHF
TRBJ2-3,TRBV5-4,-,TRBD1,TGTGCCAGCAGGATTTCCGGGACAGGGCCAATTACGCCAGATACGCAGTATTTT,CASRISGTGPITPDTQYF
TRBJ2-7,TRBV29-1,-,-,TGCAGCGTCTCCGGGACCTACTACGAGCAGTACTTC,CSVSGTYYEQYF
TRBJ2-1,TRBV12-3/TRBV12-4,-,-,TGTGCCAGCAGCGGTGACACGGCCTACAATGAGCAGTTCTTC,CASSGDTAYNEQFF
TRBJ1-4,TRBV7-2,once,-,TGTGCCAGCAGCCGGACGTCCTGGAATGAAAAACTGTTTTTT,CASSRTSWNEKLFF
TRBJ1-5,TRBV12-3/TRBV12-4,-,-,TGTGCCAGCAGTTTAGCGGGGGAGCGGGGCAATCAGCCCCAGCATTTT,CASSLAGERGNQPQHF
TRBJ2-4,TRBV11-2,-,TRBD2,TGTGCCAGCAGCAGGGGACTAGTAGCCAAAAACATTCAGTACTTC,CASSRGLVAKNIQYF
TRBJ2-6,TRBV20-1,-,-,TGCAGTGCTAGACCCCCCATCGGGGCCAACGTCCTGACTTTC,CSARPPIGANVLTF
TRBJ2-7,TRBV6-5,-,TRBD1,TGTGCCACCGGACGGGACAGGCCCTACGAGCAGTACTTC,CATGRDRPYEQYF
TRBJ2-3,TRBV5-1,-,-,TGCGCCAGCAGCCCCCAGGCTAGTGCAGATACGCAGTATTTT,CASSPQASADTQYF
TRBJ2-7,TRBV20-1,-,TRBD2,TGCAGTGCTGAAGCCCAGGGACTATCCTACGAGCAGTACTTC,CSAEAQGLSYEQYF
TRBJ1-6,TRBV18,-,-,TGTGCCAGCTCACAAGACATGTATAATTCACCCCTCCACTTT,CASSQDMYNSPLHF
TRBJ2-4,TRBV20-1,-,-,TGCAGTGCCCTGGACAGCCTAGCCAAAAACATTCAGTACTTC,CSALDSLAKNIQYF
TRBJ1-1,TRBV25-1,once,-,TGTGCCAGCAGTGACCCGGGAACAGAGGGAACTGAAGCTTTCTTT,CASSDPGTEGTEAFF
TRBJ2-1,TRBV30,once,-,TGTGCCTGGAGTGGAGGTGGGTCCTACAATGAGCAGTTCTTC,CAWSGGGSYNEQFF
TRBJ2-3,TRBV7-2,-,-,TGTGCCAGCAGCCCTAGGCTATACACAGATACGCAGTATTTT,CASSPRLYTDTQYF
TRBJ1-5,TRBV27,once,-,TGTGCCAGCAGTTTTACCGATCAGCCCCAGCATTTT,CASSFTDQPQHF
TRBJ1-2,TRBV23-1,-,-,TGCGCCAGCAGTCCCCAGAGATTCTATGGCTACACCTTC,CASSPQRFYGYTF
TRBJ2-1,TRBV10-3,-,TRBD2,TGTGCCATCAGTGGTGTTAGCGGGCCTGAGCAGTTCTTC,CAISGVSGPEQFF
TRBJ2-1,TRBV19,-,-,TGTGCCAGTACGCCCCAATTGTCCACGAATGAGCAGTTCTTC,CASTPQLSTNEQFF
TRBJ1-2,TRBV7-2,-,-,TGTGCCAGCAGGGGGGCAACTAACTATGGCTACACCTTC,CASRGATNYGYTF
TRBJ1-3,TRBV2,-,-,TGTGCCAGCACTAAGGGGGGCTCTGGAAACACCATATATTTT,CASTKGGSGNTIYF
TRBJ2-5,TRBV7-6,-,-,TGTGCCAGCAGCTTCGGGAGAAGAGCCCAAGAGACCCAGTACTTC,CASSFGRRAQETQYF
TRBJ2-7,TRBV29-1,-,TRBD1,TGCAGCGTCTACGGACAGGGCGGCGAGCAGTACTTC,CSVYGQGGEQYF
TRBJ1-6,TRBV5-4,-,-,TGTGCCAGCAGCTTGTGGGGTAATAATTCACCCCTCCACTTT,CASSLWGNNSPLHF
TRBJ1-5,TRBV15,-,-,TGTGCCACCGGATCGACCCGGATGGGGGCTGGTAATCAGCCCCAGCATTTT,CATGSTRMGAGNQPQHF
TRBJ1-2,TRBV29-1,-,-,TGCAGCGTTGAAGATCTGACCGTCTATGGCTACACCTTC,CSVEDLTVYGYTF
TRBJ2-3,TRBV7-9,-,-,TGTGCCACTCCGGACCAGCGGTACACAGATACGCAGTATTTT,CATPDQRYTDTQYF
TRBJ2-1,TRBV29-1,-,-,TGCAGCGTTGAGTTGTTGGCAGCCAATGAGCAGTTCTTC,CSVELLAANEQFF
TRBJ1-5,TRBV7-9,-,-,TGTGCCAGCAGCCATGGACAGAGTCATCAGCCCCAGCATTTT,CASSHGQSHQPQHF
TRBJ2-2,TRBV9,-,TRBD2,TGTGCCAGCAGCGCCCGACTAGCGGGAGCGTCCGGGGAGCTGTTTTTT,CASSARLAGASGELFF
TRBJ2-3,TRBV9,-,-,TGTGCCAGCAGTCGAGCCCGGGACACTTACACAGATACGCAGTATTTT,CASSRARDTYTDTQYF